This is a list of T cell receptor beta chains from one sample in a study of long-term antiretroviral therapy in people with HIV. Sequencing used immunoSEQ multiplex PCR; TCRdb keeps in-frame clones, though not all of them. The table lists some 40,000 clones, roughly 76% of them singletons. The starting material was unsorted PBMCs, obtained 1.5 years after starting antiretroviral therapy. The receptors originated from a man between 18 and 35 years old with HIV. CDR3s include the opening cysteine and the closing phenylalanine or tryptophan. D genes are given only for firm matches. Clone size is stated in some rows and not others, as once, few, many or a class when expanded.

>-|TRBV19|TRBJ1-5|-
CASSMFGAEQPQHF
TGTGCCAGTAGTATGTTCGGGGCCGAACAGCCCCAGCATTTT
>TRBD1|TRBV5-1|TRBJ1-1|-
CASSAGTGGPNTEAFF
TGCGCCAGCAGCGCGGGGACAGGGGGTCCGAACACTGAAGCTTTCTTT
>TRBD1|TRBV19|TRBJ2-1|once
CASSWGQLDEQFF
TGTGCCAGTAGTTGGGGACAGTTGGATGAGCAGTTCTTC
>-|TRBV27|TRBJ1-2|-
CASSSGGQTYGYTF
TGTGCCAGCAGTTCTGGGGGGCAGACCTATGGCTACACCTTC
>-|TRBV7-9|TRBJ1-2|few
CASSLGQPNYGYTF
TGTGCCAGCAGCTTAGGGCAGCCGAACTATGGCTACACCTTC
>-|TRBV15|TRBJ2-1|once
CATSGVAASYNEQFF
TGTGCCACCAGCGGTGTAGCGGCCTCCTACAATGAGCAGTTCTTC
>TRBD2|TRBV6-6|TRBJ2-5|few
CASTATSGQETQYF
TGTGCCAGCACCGCGACTAGCGGCCAAGAGACCCAGTACTTC
>TRBD1|TRBV9|TRBJ1-4|-
CASSPGWMGQRNEKLFF
TGTGCCAGCAGCCCGGGGTGGATGGGACAGAGGAATGAAAAACTGTTTTTT
>-|TRBV6-1|TRBJ1-1|-
CASSERRVSEAFF
TGTGCCAGCAGTGAACGCAGGGTTTCTGAAGCTTTCTTT
>-|TRBV19|TRBJ2-5|-
CASSIGTTLETQYF
TGTGCCAGTAGTATAGGGACGACGTTAGAGACCCAGTACTTC
>-|TRBV5-1|TRBJ2-7|-
CASSLTEVSYEQYF
TGCGCCAGCAGCTTAACGGAGGTCTCCTACGAGCAGTACTTC
>-|TRBV29-1|TRBJ2-3|-
CSVAVLATDTQYF
TGCAGCGTTGCGGTCCTAGCCACAGATACGCAGTATTTT
>TRBD2|TRBV9|TRBJ2-1|-
CASSGGDYRYNEQFF
TGTGCCAGCAGCGGCGGGGACTACCGATACAATGAGCAGTTCTTC
>-|TRBV7-2|TRBJ2-1|-
CASSLEAAGYYNEQFF
TGTGCCAGCAGCTTAGAAGCAGCGGGCTATTACAATGAGCAGTTCTTC
>TRBD2|TRBV4-1|TRBJ2-1|-
CASSQIGLAGKNNEQFF
TGCGCCAGCAGCCAGATTGGACTAGCGGGAAAGAACAATGAGCAGTTCTTC
>-|TRBV30|TRBJ2-1|-
CAWRQGGGTYNEQFF
TGTGCCTGGAGGCAAGGGGGGGGAACCTACAATGAGCAGTTCTTC
>-|TRBV2|TRBJ2-7|few
CASSEGFEQYF
TGTGCCAGCAGTGAGGGGTTCGAGCAGTACTTC
>TRBD2|TRBV7-2|TRBJ2-1|once
CASSLGTSVQFF
TGTGCCAGCAGCTTAGGTACTAGCGTACAGTTCTTC
>-|TRBV28|TRBJ2-1|-
CASSDTGGYNEQFF
TGTGCCAGCAGCGATACCGGAGGGTACAATGAGCAGTTCTTC
>-|TRBV28|TRBJ2-7|-
CASTAPAGQSYEQYF
TGTGCCAGCACCGCCCCCGCGGGACAGAGCTACGAGCAGTACTTC
>-|TRBV5-1|TRBJ1-2|-
CASSMDSHANYGYTF
TGCGCCAGCAGCATGGACAGCCACGCTAACTATGGCTACACCTTC
>-|TRBV6-1|TRBJ1-5|-
CASSETGPGSYQPQHF
TGTGCCAGCAGTGAAACGGGCCCCGGATCTTATCAGCCCCAGCATTTT
>-|TRBV4-3|TRBJ1-4|-
CASSQVSGRQKLFF
TGCGCCAGCAGCCAAGTATCTGGGAGGCAAAAACTGTTTTTT
>TRBD1|TRBV27|TRBJ1-2|once
CASSPPQGNYGYTF
TGTGCCAGCAGCCCACCACAGGGGAACTATGGCTACACCTTC
>-|TRBV19|TRBJ1-4|-
CASRDTHATNEKLFF
TGTGCCAGCCGGGACACGCATGCAACTAATGAAAAACTGTTTTTT
>-|TRBV4-2|TRBJ2-7|-
CASSQDSARVYEQYF
TGTGCCAGCAGCCAAGATTCGGCCCGCGTCTACGAGCAGTACTTC
>-|TRBV5-4|TRBJ2-2|few
CASSWRTNTGELFF
TGTGCCAGCAGCTGGAGAACAAACACCGGGGAGCTGTTTTTT
>-|TRBV19|TRBJ2-5|few
CASSTQGTQYF
TGTGCCAGTAGTACCCAGGGGACCCAGTACTTC
>TRBD2|TRBV27|TRBJ2-7|-
CASSFVTSGRPYEQYF
TGTGCCAGCAGTTTCGTGACTAGCGGGAGGCCCTACGAGCAGTACTTC
>-|TRBV28|TRBJ1-2|-
CASSFYTPSSTLHGYTF
TGTGCCAGCAGTTTCTACACCCCTTCGTCCACTCTCCACGGCTACACCTTC
>-|TRBV4-3|TRBJ1-2|once
CASSQENGYGYTF
TGCGCCAGCAGCCAAGAAAATGGCTATGGCTACACCTTC
>-|TRBV18|TRBJ2-5|-
CASSQNGGLTQETQYF
TGTGCCAGCTCACAAAACGGGGGGCTAACCCAAGAGACCCAGTACTTC
>TRBD1|TRBV6-5|TRBJ1-5|few
CASGRQGLGQPQHF
TGTGCCAGCGGACGACAGGGGCTAGGGCAGCCCCAGCATTTT
>-|TRBV11-1|TRBJ1-2|-
CASSLSKGSGYTF
TGTGCCAGCAGCCTGAGTAAGGGCAGTGGCTACACCTTC
>-|TRBV19|TRBJ1-2|-
CASSIPRDKANYGYTF
TGTGCCAGTAGTATTCCCAGGGACAAGGCAAACTATGGCTACACCTTC
>-|TRBV18|TRBJ2-5|-
CASSPSGQRETQYF
TGTGCCAGCTCCCCTTCTGGCCAGAGGGAGACCCAGTACTTC
>-|TRBV2|TRBJ1-1|once
CASRGRGQALTEAFF
TGTGCCAGCAGGGGCCGGGGACAAGCCTTAACTGAAGCTTTCTTT
>TRBD2|TRBV10-3|TRBJ2-7|-
CAISESSSGSYKSYEQYF
TGTGCCATCAGTGAGTCGTCTAGCGGGAGCTATAAATCCTACGAGCAGTACTTC
>TRBD2|TRBV18|TRBJ2-3|-
CASLPESSGRHTQYF
TGTGCCAGCTTACCGGAGAGTAGCGGGAGGCATACGCAGTATTTT
>-|TRBV18|TRBJ1-1|-
CASSRGGTEAFF
TGTGCCAGCTCACGGGGTGGCACTGAAGCTTTCTTT
>TRBD1|TRBV5-1|TRBJ1-3|-
CASSPGQGGGNTIYF
TGCGCCAGCAGCCCGGGACAGGGCGGTGGAAACACCATATATTTT
>-|TRBV7-2|TRBJ2-3|-
CASSLSLDTQYF
TGTGCCAGCAGCTTATCGTTAGATACGCAGTATTTT
>-|TRBV6-5|TRBJ2-7|medium-sized
CASSYGGGGYEQYF
TGTGCCAGCAGTTACGGAGGGGGCGGTTACGAGCAGTACTTC
>-|TRBV28|TRBJ1-5|-
CASSFAGYQPQHF
TGTGCCAGCAGTTTTGCGGGATATCAGCCCCAGCATTTT
>TRBD2|TRBV28|TRBJ2-7|-
CASSGTSEPYEQYF
TGTGCCAGCAGTGGGACTAGCGAACCCTACGAGCAGTACTTC
>-|TRBV5-6|TRBJ2-1|-
CASSFLITEQFF
TGTGCCAGCAGCTTTTTAATAACTGAGCAGTTCTTC
>-|TRBV6-5|TRBJ2-7|-
CASSYYGREYF
TGTGCCAGCAGTTACTATGGCAGGGAGTACTTC
>TRBD1|TRBV7-9|TRBJ1-4|-
CASRSGTGDEKLFF
TGTGCCAGCAGATCCGGGACAGGGGATGAAAAACTGTTTTTT
>-|TRBV2|TRBJ1-2|-
CASSSPGAGVGYTF
TGTGCCAGCAGTTCTCCTGGGGCAGGGGTCGGCTACACCTTC
>-|TRBV30|TRBJ1-6|-
CAWTGVMPPLHF
TGTGCCTGGACCGGGGTGATGCCACCCCTCCACTTT
>-|TRBV6-5|TRBJ2-2|once
CASSPSFSGTGELFF
TGTGCCAGCAGTCCCAGCTTTTCGGGCACCGGGGAGCTGTTTTTT